A selection of T cell receptor beta chains follows, all from one sample in a study of CD8+ T cells in alopecia areata. Measured with immunoSEQ multiplex PCR; TCRdb has only the in-frame clones, and not every one. The sample contains hundreds of thousands of clones, less than 80% of which appear only once. The sequenced sample was CD4+ T cells sorted from blood, obtained at week 0. These receptors came from a human donor with alopecia areata. CDR3s include the opening cysteine and the closing phenylalanine or tryptophan. Each record gives: CDR3 protein, CDR3 DNA, J gene, D gene, V gene, clone size. A D gene is named only where the DNA matches it firmly. Size tells how often a clone was seen (once, few, many) or the class of an expanded clone, and some rows leave it out.

CDR3: CSVLRGTYGYTF
DNA: TGCAGCGTCCTAAGGGGCACGTATGGCTACACCTTC
J: TRBJ1-2
D: NA
V: TRBV29-1
size: NA

CDR3: CASSVAPGPTGGELFF
DNA: TGTGCCAGCAGCGTAGCGCCGGGACCAACGGGCGGGGAGCTGTTTTTT
J: TRBJ2-2
D: NA
V: TRBV9
size: NA

CDR3: CATSRHSETQYF
DNA: TGTGCCACCAGCAGACACTCAGAGACCCAGTACTTC
J: TRBJ2-5
D: NA
V: TRBV15
size: NA

CDR3: CASGGRETQYF
DNA: TGTGCCAGCGGGGGGCGAGAGACCCAGTACTTC
J: TRBJ2-5
D: NA
V: TRBV9
size: NA

CDR3: CASSPSGQTNYGYTF
DNA: TGCGCCAGCAGCCCCTCGGGACAAACTAACTATGGCTACACCTTC
J: TRBJ1-2
D: NA
V: TRBV5-1
size: NA

CDR3: CASTRGHTGELFF
DNA: TGTGCCAGCACCAGGGGGCATACCGGGGAGCTGTTTTTT
J: TRBJ2-2
D: TRBD1
V: TRBV6-5
size: NA

CDR3: CASGRDVGQGTDEQYF
DNA: TGTGCTAGTGGTAGGGATGTGGGACAGGGGACCGACGAGCAGTACTTC
J: TRBJ2-7
D: TRBD1
V: TRBV12-5
size: NA

CDR3: CASSVRDRFYGYTF
DNA: TGTGCCAGCAGCGTACGAGACAGGTTCTATGGCTACACCTTC
J: TRBJ1-2
D: NA
V: TRBV9
size: NA

CDR3: CSVGLAGDEQYF
DNA: TGCAGCGTTGGGCTAGCGGGGGACGAGCAGTACTTC
J: TRBJ2-7
D: TRBD2
V: TRBV29-1
size: few

CDR3: CASSPGPQETQYF
DNA: TGTGCCAGCAGTCCTGGGCCCCAAGAGACCCAGTACTTC
J: TRBJ2-5
D: NA
V: TRBV5-4
size: NA

CDR3: CASSLRGPQLVLTF
DNA: TGCGCCAGCAGCTTGCGGGGCCCTCAACTGGTCCTGACTTTC
J: TRBJ2-6
D: NA
V: TRBV5-1
size: NA

CDR3: CASSLSLGWGYNEQFF
DNA: TGTGCCAGCAGCCTTAGCTTGGGGTGGGGCTACAATGAGCAGTTCTTC
J: TRBJ2-1
D: NA
V: TRBV5-4
size: NA

CDR3: CASSPRGGTDTQYF
DNA: TGTGCCAGCAGCCCCCGCGGGGGCACAGATACGCAGTATTTT
J: TRBJ2-3
D: NA
V: TRBV9
size: NA

CDR3: CASSLGTGEGETQYF
DNA: TGTGCCAGCAGCTTAGGGACAGGGGAGGGAGAGACCCAGTACTTC
J: TRBJ2-5
D: TRBD1
V: TRBV11-2
size: NA

CDR3: CAWSGTGKPLRANVLTF
DNA: TGTGCCTGGAGTGGGACAGGGAAGCCTCTTAGGGCCAACGTCCTGACTTTC
J: TRBJ2-6
D: TRBD1
V: TRBV30
size: NA

CDR3: CAWTQGLSYNEQFF
DNA: TGTGCCTGGACCCAGGGTTTGTCCTACAATGAGCAGTTCTTC
J: TRBJ2-1
D: NA
V: TRBV30
size: NA

CDR3: CASSNQGMGGANVLTF
DNA: TGTGCCAGCAGCAATCAGGGAATGGGCGGGGCCAACGTCCTGACTTTC
J: TRBJ2-6
D: NA
V: TRBV13
size: NA

CDR3: CAWMGIGWNTEAFF
DNA: TGTGCCTGGATGGGGATAGGGTGGAACACTGAAGCTTTCTTT
J: TRBJ1-1
D: NA
V: TRBV30
size: few

CDR3: CASSPRPRRALYGYTF
DNA: TGTGCCAGCAGTCCCCGCCCCCGGAGGGCACTCTATGGCTACACCTTC
J: TRBJ1-2
D: NA
V: TRBV27
size: once

CDR3: CASSVKDGVLGTGELFF
DNA: TGTGCCAGCAGTGTCAAAGACGGGGTTTTAGGCACCGGGGAGCTGTTTTTT
J: TRBJ2-2
D: NA
V: TRBV6-1
size: NA

CDR3: CASSAQGYGYTF
DNA: TGTGCCAGCAGCGCACAAGGCTATGGCTACACCTTC
J: TRBJ1-2
D: NA
V: TRBV7-2
size: NA

CDR3: CSVQQGGTNYGYTF
DNA: TGCAGCGTGCAACAGGGAGGCACTAACTATGGCTACACCTTC
J: TRBJ1-2
D: NA
V: TRBV29-1
size: NA

CDR3: CAWSVDRGGSPLHF
DNA: TGTGCCTGGAGCGTAGACAGGGGTGGTTCACCCCTCCACTTT
J: TRBJ1-6
D: TRBD1
V: TRBV30
size: once

CDR3: CASSPLSREAFF
DNA: TGTGCCAGCAGCCCCCTAAGCCGAGAAGCTTTCTTT
J: TRBJ1-1
D: NA
V: TRBV7-2
size: few

CDR3: CSVRTDTGELFF
DNA: TGCAGCGTACGGACGGACACCGGGGAGCTGTTTTTT
J: TRBJ2-2
D: NA
V: TRBV29-1
size: NA

CDR3: CASSRGTLGGYTF
DNA: TGCGCCAGCAGCCGAGGGACCCTGGGCGGCTACACCTTC
J: TRBJ1-2
D: NA
V: TRBV5-1
size: NA

CDR3: CASSPPGSYNEQFF
DNA: TGTGCCAGCAGCCCCCCCGGCTCCTACAATGAGCAGTTCTTC
J: TRBJ2-1
D: NA
V: TRBV9
size: NA

CDR3: CASSYAGGNTIYF
DNA: TGTGCCAGCAGTTACGCGGGAGGAAACACCATATATTTT
J: TRBJ1-3
D: NA
V: TRBV6-5
size: NA

CDR3: CASSLGHGNTEAFF
DNA: TGCGCCAGCAGCTTGGGGCACGGTAACACTGAAGCTTTCTTT
J: TRBJ1-1
D: NA
V: TRBV5-1
size: NA

CDR3: CAISGTEAYEQYF
DNA: TGTGCCATCAGCGGGACGGAGGCCTACGAGCAGTACTTC
J: TRBJ2-7
D: NA
V: TRBV10-3
size: once

CDR3: CAWSGRTSGNTIYF
DNA: TGTGCCTGGAGTGGAAGGACCTCTGGAAACACCATATATTTT
J: TRBJ1-3
D: NA
V: TRBV30
size: NA

CDR3: CASSPWGRGDYGYTF
DNA: TGTGCCAGCTCACCTTGGGGCAGAGGAGACTATGGCTACACCTTC
J: TRBJ1-2
D: NA
V: TRBV18
size: NA

CDR3: CASSYSGGNYGYTF
DNA: TGTGCCAGCAGTTACTCAGGGGGGAACTATGGCTACACCTTC
J: TRBJ1-2
D: NA
V: TRBV6-5
size: few

CDR3: CASSLSVVRTDTQYF
DNA: TGCGCCAGCAGCTTGTCCGTGGTTCGGACAGATACGCAGTATTTT
J: TRBJ2-3
D: NA
V: TRBV5-1
size: NA

CDR3: CASSADLGGTEQYF
DNA: TGTGCCAGCAGCGCGGACCTTGGGGGTACGGAGCAGTACTTC
J: TRBJ2-7
D: NA
V: TRBV9
size: few

CDR3: CASSDPGTGGSHEQFF
DNA: TGTGCCAGCAGTGACCCCGGGACAGGGGGCTCACATGAGCAGTTCTTC
J: TRBJ2-1
D: TRBD1
V: TRBV25-1
size: few

CDR3: CASSRGQGSPDTQYF
DNA: TGTGCCAGCAGCCGAGGACAGGGTAGTCCAGATACGCAGTATTTT
J: TRBJ2-3
D: TRBD1
V: TRBV27
size: NA

CDR3: CAWRYDSNEQYF
DNA: TGTGCCTGGAGGTACGACAGCAACGAGCAGTACTTC
J: TRBJ2-7
D: NA
V: TRBV30
size: NA

CDR3: CASSQVGGSEAFF
DNA: TGCGCCAGCAGCCAAGTTGGGGGCTCTGAAGCTTTCTTT
J: TRBJ1-1
D: NA
V: TRBV4-3
size: NA

CDR3: CAISPGTGASGANVLTF
DNA: TGTGCCATCAGCCCCGGGACGGGAGCCTCTGGGGCCAACGTCCTGACTTTC
J: TRBJ2-6
D: NA
V: TRBV10-3
size: NA

CDR3: CASSPGQGPGSYGYTF
DNA: TGTGCCAGCAGCCCGGGACAGGGGCCTGGCAGCTATGGCTACACCTTC
J: TRBJ1-2
D: TRBD1
V: TRBV5-4
size: NA